These 6 T cell receptor beta chains were sequenced from one sample in a study of blood T cell repertoires in COVID-19. Data came from immunoSEQ multiplex PCR; TCRdb stores just in-frame clones and leaves some out. The sample shows 30,000 to 45,000 clones, around 88% of them seen only once. The sample consisted of peripheral blood. Receptor source: a woman in her 70s with active COVID-19.

The rearrangement joins TRBV15 to TRBJ2-3; 9 bases agree with TRBD2. The CDR3 loop spans 15 amino acids. Germline CDR1 and CDR2: LNHNV and YYDKDF (reference sequence). J was trimmed by 2 bases and V by 2 bases; bases with no gene match: 2. CDR3 protein: CATSRLAGNTDTQYF. The CDR3 DNA is TGTGCCACCAGCAGACTAGCGGGGAACACAGATACGCAGTATTTT.

This clone was seen a single time. The DNA of the CDR3 is TGTGCCAGCAGCCAAGACAGCTCCTACAATGAGCAGTTCTTC. Its translation: CASSQDSSYNEQFF. The rearrangement joins TRBV3-1 (or the pseudogene TRBV3-2) to TRBJ2-1; D unresolved. The CDR3 length is 14 residues. Germline CDR1 and CDR2: LGHDT and YNNKEL (reference sequence). V was shortened by 0 bases and J by 0 bases, with 3 bases between the two germline ends.

The chain joins TRBV28 to TRBJ2-3, with D tentatively TRBD1 (6 bases). From germline, CDR1 is MDHEN and CDR2 SYDVKM. This CDR3 is built from 16 residues. Deletions cut 5 bases from V and 4 bases from J, with 19 bases between. CDR3 protein: CASSLMGHPLSDTQYF. Here the CDR3 DNA reads TGTGCCAGCAGTCTGATGGGACACCCATTATCAGATACGCAGTATTTT.

The chain joins TRBV29-1 to TRBJ2-7; no definite D call. Germline values: CDR1 SQVTM, CDR2 ANQGSEA. The V end was cut by 2 bases, the J end by 4 bases, with 6 bases between. This CDR3 has 11 amino acids. CDR3 coding DNA: TGCAGCGTTGAAACATCTTACGAGCAGTACTTC. Its protein product is CSVETSYEQYF.

This chain links TRBV7-2 with TRBJ1-5, with TRBD1 matching over 9 bases. Germline assignment: CDR1 SGHTA and CDR2 FQGNSA. V lost 4 bases to trimming and J lost 1 base; unmatched junction nucleotides: 2. The CDR3 has 15 amino acids. The CDR3 region has the DNA TGTGCCAGCAGCTATACAGGGGGCAGCAATCAGCCCCAGCATTTT. This sequence encodes CASSYTGGSNQPQHF.

The chain's CDR3 is CASTLAGVGGELFF. CDR3 DNA sequence: TGTGCCAGCACGCTAGCGGGGGTGGGCGGGGAGCTGTTTTTT. V is TRBV6-6 and J is TRBJ2-2; 10 nucleotides match TRBD2. There are 14 residues in the CDR3. CDR1 and CDR2 from the germline V gene are MNHNY and SVGAGI (reference sequence). Trimming removed 7 bases from V and 7 bases from J; junction bases left unmatched: 6.